This T cell receptor beta chain was captured by sequencing in a study of cytomegalovirus exposure and HLA in healthy donors. Study-level results: Sequencing depth across donors, presence/absence analyses assumed, was roughly uniform. Several of the most significant clusters appeared, in a later analysis, to be linked to common viral pathogens. In a later analysis, a missense DCLRE1C variant was linked to TCR beta V- and J-gene trimming. The number of N-insertions in an Asian-associated ancestry cluster was reportedly below the roughly 670-donor mean in a later analysis.

A word on this clone: Its matching antigen is unknown.

The PCR had 60 Vbeta and 13 Jbeta primers. The repertoire was sequenced with immunoSEQ multiplex PCR; TCRdb's copy has only in-frame clones and lacks some. The sample contains about 170,000 clones, under 80% of which appear only once. The CDR3 runs 14 residues. Germline CDR1 is SGHRS and CDR2 is YFSETQ. V lost 0 bases and J lost 5; bases outside the gene matches: 2. This chain uses TRBV5-1 with TRBJ1-1, with TRBD1 matching 9 bases. The specimen sequenced was PBMCs. This sequence was found in a female donor in good health and CMV-seronegative. CDR3 in amino acids: CASSLDRGQTEAFF. The CDR3 DNA reads TGCGCCAGCAGCTTGGACAGGGGGCAAACTGAAGCTTTCTTT. The full variable domain, with the rest looked up from reference TRBV5-1 and TRBJ1-1, is KAGVTQTPRYLIKTRGQQVTLSCSPISGHRSVSWYQQTPGQGLQFLFEYFSETQRNKGNFPGRFSGRQFSNSRSEMNVSTLELGDSALYLCASSLDRGQTEAFFGQGTRLTVV.